This T cell receptor beta chain is from a study of blood T cell repertoires in COVID-19. Study information: Sources were T cells, B-cell-depleted T cells, or PBMCs; the material itself was cDNA or gDNA.

Under the authors' procedure: Counts of nucleated cells, estimated from reference gene primer amplification, were obtained. Only in-frame clones appear in the TCRdb table, and some are missing; sequencing was by immunoSEQ multiplex PCR. V, J and clone size were drawn from that table, and D and trimming were deduced from the DNA. In the table there are fewer than 250,000 clones, over 80% of which are singletons. Study members were between about 18 and 95 years old and lived in 24 US regions. Participant reports of clinical history set cohort assignment. Germline V CDR1 and CDR2: SGHKS, YYEKEE (reference sequence). With 3 bases clipped from V and 4 bases from J, the junction kept 15 bases outside the gene matches. The CDR3 is 18 residues long.

This chain joins TRBV5-5 and TRBJ2-5, with 10 bases fitting TRBD2. Sequencing was carried out using PBMCs or T cells enriched from blood (not recorded which). The sequence came from a woman aged 30 to 39 who had been exposed to COVID-19. This CDR3 reads CASSSILAGVSFGETQYF. In nucleotides, the CDR3 is TGTGCCAGCAGCTCGATTCTAGCGGGAGTATCTTTCGGAGAGACCCAGTACTTC.